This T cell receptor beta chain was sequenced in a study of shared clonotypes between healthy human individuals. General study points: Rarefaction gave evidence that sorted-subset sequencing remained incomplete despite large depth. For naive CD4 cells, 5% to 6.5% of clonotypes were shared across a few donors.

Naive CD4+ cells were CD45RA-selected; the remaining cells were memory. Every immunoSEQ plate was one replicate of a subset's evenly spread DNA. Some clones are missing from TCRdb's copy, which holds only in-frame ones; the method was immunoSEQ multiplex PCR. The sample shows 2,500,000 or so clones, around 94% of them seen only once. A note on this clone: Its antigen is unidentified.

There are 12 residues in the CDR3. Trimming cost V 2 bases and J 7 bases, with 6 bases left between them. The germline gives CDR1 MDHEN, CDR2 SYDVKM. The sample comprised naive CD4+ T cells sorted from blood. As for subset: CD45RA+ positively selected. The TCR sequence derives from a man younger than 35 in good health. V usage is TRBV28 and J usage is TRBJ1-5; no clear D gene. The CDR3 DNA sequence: TGTGCCAGCAGTTTACAAGCCCAGCCCCAGCATTTT. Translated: CASSLQAQPQHF. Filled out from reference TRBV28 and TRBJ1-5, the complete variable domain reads DVKVTQSSRYLVKRTGEKVFLECVQDMDHENMFWYRQDPGLGLRLIYFSYDVKMKEKGDIPEGYSVSREKKERFSLILESASTNQTSMYLCASSLQAQPQHFGDGTRLSIL.